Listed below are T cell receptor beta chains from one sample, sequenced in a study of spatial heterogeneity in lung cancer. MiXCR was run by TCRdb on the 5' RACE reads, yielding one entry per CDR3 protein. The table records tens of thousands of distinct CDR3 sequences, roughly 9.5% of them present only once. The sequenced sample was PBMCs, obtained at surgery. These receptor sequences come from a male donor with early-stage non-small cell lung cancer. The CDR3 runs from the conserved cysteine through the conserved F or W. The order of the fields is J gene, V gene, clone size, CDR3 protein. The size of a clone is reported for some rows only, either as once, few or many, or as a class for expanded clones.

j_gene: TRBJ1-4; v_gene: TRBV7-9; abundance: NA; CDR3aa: CASSGRGINEKLFF
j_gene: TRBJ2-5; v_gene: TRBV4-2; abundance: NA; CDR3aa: CASSQDHGELQETQYF
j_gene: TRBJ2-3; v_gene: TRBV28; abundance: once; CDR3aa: CASTPWGLAGEAQYF
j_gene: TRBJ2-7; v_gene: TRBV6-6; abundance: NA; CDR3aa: CASSGTGTPKGEQYF
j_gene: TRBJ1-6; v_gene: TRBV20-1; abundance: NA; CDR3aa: CSASLGDLNSPLHF
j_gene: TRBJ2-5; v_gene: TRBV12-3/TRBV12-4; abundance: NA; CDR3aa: CATGRETQYF
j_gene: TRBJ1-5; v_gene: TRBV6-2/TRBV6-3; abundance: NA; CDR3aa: CASSWDSSNQPQHF
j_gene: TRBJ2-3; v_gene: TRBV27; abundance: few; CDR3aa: CASSPWGAAYTDTQYF
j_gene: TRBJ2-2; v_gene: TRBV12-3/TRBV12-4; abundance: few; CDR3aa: CASSPQQRGLTGELFF
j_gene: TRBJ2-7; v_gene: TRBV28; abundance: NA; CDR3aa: CASSLRGSPSYEQYF
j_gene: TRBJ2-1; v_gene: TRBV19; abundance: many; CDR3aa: CASNDGAGGSYNEQFF
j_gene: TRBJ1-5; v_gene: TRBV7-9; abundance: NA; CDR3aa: CASSSGGNSNQPQHF
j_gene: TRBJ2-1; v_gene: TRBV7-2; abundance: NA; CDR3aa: CASSYYRVSRNEQFF
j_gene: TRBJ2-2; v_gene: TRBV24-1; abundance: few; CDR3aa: CATSDSGHAEELFF
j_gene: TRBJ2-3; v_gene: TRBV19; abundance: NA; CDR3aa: CASSTSGGRDTQYF
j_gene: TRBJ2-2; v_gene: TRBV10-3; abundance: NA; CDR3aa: CAINDGGRGNTGELFF
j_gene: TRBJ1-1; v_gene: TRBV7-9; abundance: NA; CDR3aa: CASSLGTGKAFF
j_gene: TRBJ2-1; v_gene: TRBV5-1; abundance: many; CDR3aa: CASSLGLAGYNEQFF
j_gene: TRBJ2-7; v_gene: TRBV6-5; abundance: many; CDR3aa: CASRASGSYEQYF
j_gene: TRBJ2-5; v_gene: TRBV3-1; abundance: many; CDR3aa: CASSQGGWQGKIGETQYF
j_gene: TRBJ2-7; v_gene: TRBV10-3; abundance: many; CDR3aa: CAISEKVEQYF
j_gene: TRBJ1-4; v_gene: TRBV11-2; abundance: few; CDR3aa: CASSLGPRETNEKLFF
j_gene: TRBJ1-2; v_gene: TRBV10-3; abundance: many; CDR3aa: CAIRSGTPTYGYTF
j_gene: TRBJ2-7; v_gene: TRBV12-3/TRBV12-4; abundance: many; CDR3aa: CASSLTGSYEQYF
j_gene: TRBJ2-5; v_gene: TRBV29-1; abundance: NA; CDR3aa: CSVDSGIETQYF
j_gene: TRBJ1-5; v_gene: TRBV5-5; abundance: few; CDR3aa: CASAEGAPSNQPQHF
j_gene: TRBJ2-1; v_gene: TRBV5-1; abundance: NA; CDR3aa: CASSLGTSGRGEQFF
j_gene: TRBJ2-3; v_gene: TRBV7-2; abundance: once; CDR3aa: CASSLRGTSGRGDTQYF
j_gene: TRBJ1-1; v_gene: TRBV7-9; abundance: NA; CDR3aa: CASSLEDAEAFF
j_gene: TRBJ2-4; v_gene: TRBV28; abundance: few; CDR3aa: CASSLFGAKNIQYF
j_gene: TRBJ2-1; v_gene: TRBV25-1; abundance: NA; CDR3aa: CASSNPGGSYNEQFF